The rows below give T cell receptor beta chains drawn from one sample of a study of blood T cells in healthy people across ages. MiXCR, run by TCRdb on the 5' RACE reads, gives a single entry per CDR3 protein. Of some 1.8 million distinct CDR3 sequences listed, around 42% are singletons. The sample consisted of blood. These TCRs come from a human donor in good health. Both conserved end residues are part of each CDR3. The D gene is left open where the match is weak. Size is stated for part of the rows, as once, few or many counts, or as a class when the clone is expanded.

abundance	j_gene	d_gene	v_gene	CDR3nt	CDR3aa
-	TRBJ2-7	TRBD1	TRBV5-1	TGCGCCAGCAGCGCCCGAACGGGACAGGGAACCAACGAGCAGTACTTC	CASSARTGQGTNEQYF
-	TRBJ2-1	-	TRBV20-1	TGCAGTGCTAAGTCTAGGAACTACAATGAGCAGTTCTTC	CSAKSRNYNEQFF
-	TRBJ1-1	TRBD1	TRBV6-2/TRBV6-3	TGTGCCAGCAGTTACCATCGGACAGGGATGAGCACTGAAGCTTTCTTT	CASSYHRTGMSTEAFF
-	TRBJ2-4	-	TRBV10-3	TGTGCCATCAGTGAGTCACTCGGCCGGATTCCGTTTCAGTACTTC	CAISESLGRIPFQYF
-	TRBJ2-7	-	TRBV10-3	TGTGCCATCAGAACAGGCGAAACCTACGAGCAGTACTTC	CAIRTGETYEQYF
few	TRBJ2-3	TRBD2	TRBV4-1	TGCGCCAGCAGCCGAGTCGAAGGGACTAGCGGGGGTGATACGCAGTATTTT	CASSRVEGTSGGDTQYF
few	TRBJ2-1	-	TRBV24-1	TGTGCCACCAGTGATTGGAAGGGCTCGAGAGTTGAGCAGTTCTTC	CATSDWKGSRVEQFF
-	TRBJ1-6	TRBD1	TRBV20-1	TGCAGTGCTAGAGTACCAGGGGGCCTGGATTCACCCCTCCACTTT	CSARVPGGLDSPLHF
-	TRBJ1-1	TRBD1	TRBV7-2	TGTGCCAGCGGCTCGGGGACAGATGAAGCTTTCTTT	CASGSGTDEAFF
few	TRBJ2-3	TRBD2	TRBV20-1	TGCAGTGAAGGGCTAGCGGGGGGGCCTTCTACAACAGATACGCAGTATTTT	CSEGLAGGPSTTDTQYF
-	TRBJ2-1	-	TRBV7-2	TGTGCCAGCAGCTTAACTCAACTCCCCTGGGTGAATGAGCAGTTCTTC	CASSLTQLPWVNEQFF
few	TRBJ2-5	-	TRBV12-3/TRBV12-4	TGTGCCTCTCAGACGGGGCGGCAGTTGGCCCAGTACTTC	CASQTGRQLAQYF
few	TRBJ2-1	-	TRBV4-1	TGCGCCAGCAGCCAAGATCAACTATACAATGAGCAGTTCTTC	CASSQDQLYNEQFF
-	TRBJ1-6	-	TRBV6-5	TGTGCCAGCAGTTCCGGGACGGGGGCAAATTCACCCCTCCACTTT	CASSSGTGANSPLHF
few	TRBJ2-1	TRBD2	TRBV11-2	TGTGCCAGCAGCCTCCGGGGTAGCGGGGGGTTCAGTGAGCAGTTCTTC	CASSLRGSGGFSEQFF
-	TRBJ2-1	-	TRBV10-3	TGTGCCATCAGGGACACTTGCAATGAGCAGTTCTTC	CAIRDTCNEQFF
-	TRBJ1-5	TRBD1	TRBV6-1	TGTGCCAGCAGGGGACAGTATCAGAATCAGCCCCAGCATTTT	CASRGQYQNQPQHF
-	TRBJ2-7	TRBD1	TRBV7-2	TGTGCCAGCAGCTCATGGACAGGGGACTACGAGCAGTACTTC	CASSSWTGDYEQYF
few	TRBJ2-1	TRBD2	TRBV7-2	TGTGCCAGCAGCTTAAGGGTTGGCGGGGGGGCCCCCAATGAGCAGTTCTTC	CASSLRVGGGAPNEQFF
few	TRBJ2-4	-	TRBV12-3/TRBV12-4	TGTGCCAGCAGTTCATCGGTCGGGGGCCTCCCCAACATTCAGTACTTC	CASSSSVGGLPNIQYF
-	TRBJ2-1	TRBD2	TRBV29-1	TGCAGCGTTGAAGGTGAGCGGGGGGGCATCGAGCAGTTCTTC	CSVEGERGGIEQFF
once	TRBJ2-7	TRBD1	TRBV28	TGTGCCAGCAGGACAGGGGGGGTCTACGGGCAGTACTTC	CASRTGGVYGQYF
-	TRBJ2-3	-	TRBV12-3/TRBV12-4	TGTGCCAGCAGTTTGTGGATGAGCGCAGATACGCAGTATTTT	CASSLWMSADTQYF
-	TRBJ2-1	-	TRBV24-1	TGTGCCACCAGTGATCTGCAGGTGGCAGGGCCCAATGAGCAGTTCTTC	CATSDLQVAGPNEQFF
-	TRBJ2-1	-	TRBV9	TGTGCCAGCAGCTCCCCCAGGACGGCCTACAATGAGCAGTTCTTC	CASSSPRTAYNEQFF